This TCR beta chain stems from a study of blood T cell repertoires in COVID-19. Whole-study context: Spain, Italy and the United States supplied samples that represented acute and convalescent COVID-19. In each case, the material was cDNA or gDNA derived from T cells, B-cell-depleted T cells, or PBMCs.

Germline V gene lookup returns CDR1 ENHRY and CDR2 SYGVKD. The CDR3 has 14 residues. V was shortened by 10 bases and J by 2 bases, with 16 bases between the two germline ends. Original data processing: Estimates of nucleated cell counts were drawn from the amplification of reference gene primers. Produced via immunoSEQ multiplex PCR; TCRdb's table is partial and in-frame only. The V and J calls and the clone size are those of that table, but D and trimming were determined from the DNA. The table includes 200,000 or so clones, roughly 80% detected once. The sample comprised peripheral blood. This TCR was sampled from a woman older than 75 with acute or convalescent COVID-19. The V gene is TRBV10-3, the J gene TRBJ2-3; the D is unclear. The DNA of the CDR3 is TGTGCCACTACTGGTAGCCCAAACACAGATACGCAGTATTTT. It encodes CATTGSPNTDTQYF.